The text below deals with one TCR beta chain. V lost 6 bases and J lost 4; bases outside the gene matches: 5. Per the germline V gene, CDR1 is LNHDA and CDR2 is SQIVND (reference sequence). The CDR3 sequence is 14 residues long. Only in-frame clones appear in the TCRdb table, and some are missing; sequencing was by immunoSEQ multiplex PCR. Counted here are some 190,000 clones, 70% to 90% occurring once; the ten biggest clones make up 6.2%. The data were obtained in a study of blood T cell repertoires in COVID-19. The sequenced sample consisted of peripheral blood. The rearrangement links TRBV19 to TRBJ2-5, with 10 bases lining up with TRBD2. This clonotype originated in a middle-aged woman who had recovered from COVID-19. CDR3 nucleotides: TGTGCCAGTAGGGCTAGCGGGAGAGGAGAGACCCAGTACTTC. Its translation: CASRASGRGETQYF. Full variable domain (missing parts from reference TRBV19 and TRBJ2-5): DGGITQSPKYLFRKEGQNVTLSCEQNLNHDAMYWYRQDPGQGLRLIYYSQIVNDFQKGDIAEGYSVSREKKESFPLTVTSAQKNPTAFYLCASRASGRGETQYFGPGTRLLVL.